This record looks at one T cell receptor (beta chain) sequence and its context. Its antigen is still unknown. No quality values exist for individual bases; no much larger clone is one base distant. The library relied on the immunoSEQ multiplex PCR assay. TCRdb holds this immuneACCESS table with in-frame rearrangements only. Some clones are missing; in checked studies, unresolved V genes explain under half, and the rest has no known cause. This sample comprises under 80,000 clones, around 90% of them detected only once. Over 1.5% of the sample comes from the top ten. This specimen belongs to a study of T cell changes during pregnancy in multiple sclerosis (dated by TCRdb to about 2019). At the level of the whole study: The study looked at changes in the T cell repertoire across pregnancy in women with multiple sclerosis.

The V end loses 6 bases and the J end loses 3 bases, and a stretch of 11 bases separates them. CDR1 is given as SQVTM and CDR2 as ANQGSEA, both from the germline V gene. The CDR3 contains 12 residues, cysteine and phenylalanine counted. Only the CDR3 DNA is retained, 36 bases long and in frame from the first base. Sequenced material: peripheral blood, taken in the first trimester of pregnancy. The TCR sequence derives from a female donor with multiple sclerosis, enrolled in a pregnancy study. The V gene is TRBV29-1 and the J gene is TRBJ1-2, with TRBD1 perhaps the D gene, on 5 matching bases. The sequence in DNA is TGCAGCGTACGTACAGGCGACTATGGCTACACCTTC. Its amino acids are CSVRTGDYGYTF.